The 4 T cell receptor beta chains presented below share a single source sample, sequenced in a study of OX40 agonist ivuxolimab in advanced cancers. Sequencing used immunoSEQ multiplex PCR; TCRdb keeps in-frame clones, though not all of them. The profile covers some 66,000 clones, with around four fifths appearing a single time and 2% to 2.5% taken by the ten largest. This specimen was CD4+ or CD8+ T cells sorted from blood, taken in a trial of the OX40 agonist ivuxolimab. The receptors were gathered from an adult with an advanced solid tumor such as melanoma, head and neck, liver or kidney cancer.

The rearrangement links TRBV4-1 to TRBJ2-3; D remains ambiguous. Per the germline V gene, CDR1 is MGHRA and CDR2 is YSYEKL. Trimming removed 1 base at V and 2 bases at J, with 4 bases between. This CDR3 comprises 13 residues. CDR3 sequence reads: CASSQGVTDTQYF. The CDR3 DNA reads TGCGCCAGCAGCCAAGGGGTCACAGATACGCAGTATTTT.

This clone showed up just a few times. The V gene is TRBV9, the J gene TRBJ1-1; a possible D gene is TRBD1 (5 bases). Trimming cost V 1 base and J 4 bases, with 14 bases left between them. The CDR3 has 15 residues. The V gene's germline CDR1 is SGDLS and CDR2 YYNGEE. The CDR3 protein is CASSVSAGMSTEAFF. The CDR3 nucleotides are TGTGCCAGCAGCGTATCGGCAGGGATGAGCACTGAAGCTTTCTTT.

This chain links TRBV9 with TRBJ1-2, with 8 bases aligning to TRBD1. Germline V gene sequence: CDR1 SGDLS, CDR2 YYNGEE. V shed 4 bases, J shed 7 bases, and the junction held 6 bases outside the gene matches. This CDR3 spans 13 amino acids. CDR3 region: CASSPGTGPGYTF. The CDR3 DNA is TGTGCCAGCAGCCCTGGGACAGGTCCTGGCTACACCTTC. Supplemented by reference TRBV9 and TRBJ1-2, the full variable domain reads DSGVTQTPKHLITATGQRVTLRCSPRSGDLSVYWYQQSLDQGLQFLIQYYNGEERAKGNILERFSAQQFPDLHSELNLSSLELGDSALYFCASSPGTGPGYTFGSGTRLTVV.

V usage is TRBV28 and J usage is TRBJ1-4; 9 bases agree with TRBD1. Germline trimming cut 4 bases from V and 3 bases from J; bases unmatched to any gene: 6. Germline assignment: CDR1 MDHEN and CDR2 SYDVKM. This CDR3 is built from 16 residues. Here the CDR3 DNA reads TGTGCCAGCAGTTCCGGGACAGGGCTTCCTAATGAAAAACTGTTTTTT. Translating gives CASSSGTGLPNEKLFF.